This entry concerns a single TCR beta chain. The antigen is undetermined. This sample was taken from a study of T cell responses to AZD1222 COVID-19 vaccine. The wider study: Investigators merged groups given second doses at roughly 4 or roughly 12 weeks. General study findings and limits: A mostly white British donor set with more females was recruited, and clonal diversity was possibly underestimated. Spike-specific TCR breadth and depth both grew after two AZD1222 doses. Researchers took repertoire samples only after the peak T cell response had come.

V trimming: 1 base; J trimming: 9 bases; junction bases outside the gene matches: 16. The CDR3 is made up of 17 amino acids. The germline V gene has CDR1 SGHDN and CDR2 FVKESK. Some clones are missing from TCRdb's copy, which holds only in-frame ones; the method was immunoSEQ multiplex PCR. Altogether about 130,000 clones are present, 80% to 90% being singletons, with the ten largest covering about 1.6%. The sample was peripheral blood, taken on day 0 of AZD1222 vaccination. The chain joins TRBV14 to TRBJ2-3; 7 positions match TRBD2. The sequence was collected from an adult in good health. As DNA, the CDR3 is TGTGCCAGCAGCCAAGTTTGGGGACTAACCCCTGAGATGACGCAGTATTTT. It specifies CASSQVWGLTPEMTQYF.